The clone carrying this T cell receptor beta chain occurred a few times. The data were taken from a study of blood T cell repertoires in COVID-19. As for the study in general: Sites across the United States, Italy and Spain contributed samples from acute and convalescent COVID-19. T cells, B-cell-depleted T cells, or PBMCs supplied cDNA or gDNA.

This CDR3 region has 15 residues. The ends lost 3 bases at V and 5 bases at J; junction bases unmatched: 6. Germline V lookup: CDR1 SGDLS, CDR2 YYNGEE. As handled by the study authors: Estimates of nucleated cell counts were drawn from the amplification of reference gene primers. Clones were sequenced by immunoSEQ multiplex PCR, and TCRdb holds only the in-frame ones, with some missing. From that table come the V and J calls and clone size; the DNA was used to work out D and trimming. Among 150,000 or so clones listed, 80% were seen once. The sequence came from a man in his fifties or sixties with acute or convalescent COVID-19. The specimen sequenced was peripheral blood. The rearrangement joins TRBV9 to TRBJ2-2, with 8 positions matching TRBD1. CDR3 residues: CASSADRGGTGELFF. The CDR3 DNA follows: TGTGCCAGCAGCGCCGACAGGGGAGGAACCGGGGAGCTGTTTTTT.